Below, 16 T cell receptor beta chains from the same sample are listed, as sequenced in a study of blood T cell repertoires in COVID-19. Some clones are missing from TCRdb's copy, which holds only in-frame ones; the method was immunoSEQ multiplex PCR. The table includes 250,000 to 350,000 clones, approximately 90% detected once. The sequenced sample consisted of PBMCs or T cells enriched from blood (not recorded which). All receptors derive from a woman aged 35 to 49 who had recovered from COVID-19.

V usage is TRBV7-6 and J usage is TRBJ2-1, with D uncertain. Germline values: CDR1 SGHVS, CDR2 FNYEAQ. This CDR3 is 15 amino acids long. The V and J ends lost 4 bases and 0 bases respectively, with 10 bases between them. CDR3 nucleotides: TGTGCCAGCAGCTCCCGGTATGGCTCCTACAATGAGCAGTTCTTC. It yields the protein CASSSRYGSYNEQFF. The full variable domain, rest sourced from reference TRBV7-6 and TRBJ2-1, is GAGVSQSPRYKVTKRGQDVALRCDPISGHVSLYWYRQALGQGPEFLTYFNYEAQQDKSGLPNDRFSAERPEGSISTLTIQRTEQRDSAMYRCASSSRYGSYNEQFFGPGTRLTVL.

CDR3 bases: TGTGCCAGTAGTTCGACGGACTGGTTCTATGGCTACACCTTC. Encoded protein: CASSSTDWFYGYTF. The chain combines TRBV19 with TRBJ1-2; D is unresolved. The V gene lost 5 bases and the J gene lost 4 bases, with 14 bases spanning the gap. Germline-derived CDR1 and CDR2 are LNHDA and SQIVND (reference sequence). This CDR3 spans 14 amino acids.

This clone was recorded only once. The rearrangement joins TRBV6-5 to TRBJ2-7, with D possibly matching TRBD2 (6 bases). The CDR3 is made up of 14 amino acids. The ends were cut back, 2 bases at V and 6 bases at J, with 14 bases in the middle. The V gene's germline CDR1 is MNHEY and CDR2 SVGAGI. In DNA form, the CDR3 reads TGTGCCAGCAGTTACCACGGACTAAGAGGCGAGCAGTACTTC. Translated, it gives CASSYHGLRGEQYF.

The chain employs TRBV7-2 and TRBJ1-3, with 7 bases fitting TRBD1. CDR1 is SGHTA, CDR2 FQGNSA, per germline. The CDR3 is 16 amino acids. V trimming: 0 bases; J trimming: 7 bases; junction bases outside the gene matches: 9. CDR3 DNA sequence: TGTGCCAGCAGCTTAGCGAGCACAGGGGTCTACAACACCATATATTTT. It codes for CASSLASTGVYNTIYF.

This sequence joins TRBV27 and TRBJ2-2; TRBD2 matches at 7 bases. The CDR3 consists of 13 residues. CDR1 and CDR2 (germline): MNHEY, SMNVEV (reference sequence). Trimming at V came to 6 bases and at J to 5 bases, leaving 3 bases not matched to a gene. CDR3 protein: CASRNGGTGELFF. In DNA form, the CDR3 reads TGTGCCAGCAGGAACGGGGGGACCGGGGAGCTGTTTTTT.

This clone has just a few counts. This specimen includes other DNA sequences encoding the same CDR3. The V gene is TRBV2, the J gene TRBJ1-2; 10 bases agree with TRBD1. Germline V gene lookup returns CDR1 SNHLY and CDR2 FYNNEI. With V trimmed by 7 bases and J by 6 bases, 5 bases remained unmatched. The CDR3 is made up of 13 amino acids. The CDR3 bases are TGTGCCAGCAACCGACAGGGGGCGGATGGCTACACCTTC. As protein: CASNRQGADGYTF. Using reference TRBV2 and TRBJ1-2 for the parts outside the CDR3, the full variable domain is EPEVTQTPSHQVTQMGQEVILRCVPISNHLYFYWYRQILGQKVEFLVSFYNNEISEKSEIFDDQFSVERPDGSNFTLKIRSTKLEDSAMYFCASNRQGADGYTFGSGTRLTVV.

The V gene is TRBV7-9, the J gene TRBJ1-1; D might be TRBD1 (6 bases). Germline-derived CDR1 and CDR2 are SEHNR and FQNEAQ (reference sequence). Trimming took off 5 bases at V and 8 bases at J, with 18 bases between the two ends. The CDR3 length is 14 residues. CDR3 sequence: CASSRDIGNGEAFF. In DNA, the CDR3 is TGTGCCAGCAGCCGGGACATAGGGAACGGGGAAGCTTTCTTT. Using reference TRBV7-9 and TRBJ1-1 for the parts outside the CDR3, the full variable domain is DTGVSQNPRHKITKRGQNVTFRCDPISEHNRLYWYRQTLGQGPEFLTYFQNEAQLEKSRLLSDRFSAERPKGSFSTLEIQRTEQGDSAMYLCASSRDIGNGEAFFGQGTRLTVV.

This clone was picked up one time. The rearrangement joins TRBV27 to TRBJ1-1, with D possibly matching TRBD1 (5 bases). CDR1 MNHEY and CDR2 SMNVEV come from the germline V gene (reference sequence). V lost 7 bases, J lost 7 bases, and 16 bases lay in between. CDR3 length: 13 residues. Written as DNA, the CDR3 is TGTGCCAGCATCTTAGCGGGGCCCGTTGAAGCTTTCTTT. Encoded protein: CASILAGPVEAFF.

This chain uses TRBV27 with TRBJ1-3; weak D call: TRBD1 (6 bases). The CDR3 covers 14 residues. V lost 1 base, J lost 4 bases, and 8 bases lay in between. The germline V gene has CDR1 MNHEY and CDR2 SMNVEV (reference sequence). The CDR3 protein is CASSLLGTGNTIYF. The CDR3 DNA reads as TGTGCCAGCAGTTTATTGGGGACAGGAAACACCATATATTTT.

This rearrangement joins TRBV28 to TRBJ1-4; D may be TRBD1 (6 bases). The V and J ends lost 8 bases and 7 bases respectively, with 14 bases between them. Germline CDR1 MDHEN, CDR2 SYDVKM. The CDR3 contains 13 residues. CDR3 coding DNA: TGTGCCAGCCGGGGGGGCAGGGGTGAAAAACTGTTTTTT. This sequence encodes CASRGGRGEKLFF.

The J gene is TRBJ1-1, the V gene TRBV28, with D tentatively TRBD1 (5 bases). The CDR3 spans 12 residues. Trimming stripped 6 bases from V and 10 bases from J, with 15 bases between. Germline assignment: CDR1 MDHEN and CDR2 SYDVKM. The DNA for the CDR3 is TGTGCCAGCAGCCCCCCTGGGAGGGGAGCTTTCTTT. This translates into CASSPPGRGAFF. The full variable domain, its missing parts supplied by reference TRBV28 and TRBJ1-1, is DVKVTQSSRYLVKRTGEKVFLECVQDMDHENMFWYRQDPGLGLRLIYFSYDVKMKEKGDIPEGYSVSREKKERFSLILESASTNQTSMYLCASSPPGRGAFFGQGTRLTVV.

This chain links TRBV6-5 with TRBJ2-2; 7 bases agree with TRBD1. The trim removed 6 bases at V and 4 bases at J, leaving 5 bases unmatched. The length of the CDR3 is 14 residues. CDR1 MNHEY and CDR2 SVGAGI come from the germline V gene. Here the CDR3 reads CASRSQGITGELFF. For the CDR3, the DNA is TGTGCCAGCAGATCACAGGGGATCACCGGGGAGCTGTTTTTT.

This chain links TRBV10-3 with TRBJ1-2; 8 bases agree with TRBD1. Trimming cost V 2 bases and J 0 bases; bases outside gene matches: 11. CDR1 is ENHRY and CDR2 is SYGVKD in the germline V gene. The CDR3 runs 18 residues. In DNA, the CDR3 is TGTGCCATCAGTGAGATGGAGCTGGGGACAGGATCTAACTATGGCTACACCTTC. Protein sequence: CAISEMELGTGSNYGYTF.

The J gene is TRBJ2-1, the V gene TRBV15; 10 bases are shared with TRBD2. Germline V gene data show CDR1 as LNHNV and CDR2 as YYDKDF (reference sequence). J was trimmed by 2 bases and V by 2 bases; bases with no gene match: 6. The CDR3 runs to 17 residues. The CDR3 loop is CATSRLRTSGTYNEQFF. As DNA, the CDR3 is TGTGCCACCAGCAGATTGAGGACTAGCGGTACCTACAATGAGCAGTTCTTC.

This clone occurred many times. The CDR3, as DNA: TGTGCCAGCAGCGTAGGACTAGCGGGAGGAGGCGGGAGCAACGAGCAGTACTTC. Its protein product is CASSVGLAGGGGSNEQYF. The chain has TRBV9 and TRBJ2-7; TRBD2 matches 13 bases. The germline V gene encodes CDR1 SGDLS and CDR2 YYNGEE. This CDR3 region has 18 residues. The junction had 11 bases not matched to a gene; V was cut back by 0 bases and J by 5 bases.

The rearrangement joins TRBV25-1 to TRBJ2-7; 7 bases map to TRBD2. Trimming took 1 base from V and 0 from J; bases not matched to a gene: 6. The germline V gene has CDR1 MGHDK and CDR2 SYGVNS. The CDR3 consists of 16 residues. This chain's CDR3 is CASSELSGALSYEQYF. In nucleotides, the CDR3 is TGTGCCAGCAGTGAATTGAGCGGGGCCCTCTCCTACGAGCAGTACTTC.